One T cell receptor (beta chain) is described in this entry. The germline V gene has CDR1 MGHRA and CDR2 YSYEKL. CDR3 length: 16 amino acids. Trimming shortened V by 0 bases and J by 2 bases, and 8 bases separated the two germline ends. MiXCR, applied by TCRdb to the 5' RACE reads, yields one record per CDR3 protein. Of fewer than 65,000 distinct CDR3 sequences listed, approximately 6% are singletons. This sample stems from a study of early T cells in non-severe SARS-CoV-2 infection. The clonotype originates from an adult who was a healthcare worker with PCR-confirmed SARS-CoV-2 infection or an uninfected control (not recorded which). This material consisted of whole blood, taken at baseline. V usage is TRBV4-1 and J usage is TRBJ2-6; TRBD1 might be the D (5 bases). The chain's CDR3 is CASSQERGPGANVLTF. Here the CDR3 DNA reads TGCGCCAGCAGCCAAGAAAGGGGCCCTGGGGCCAACGTCCTGACTTTC.